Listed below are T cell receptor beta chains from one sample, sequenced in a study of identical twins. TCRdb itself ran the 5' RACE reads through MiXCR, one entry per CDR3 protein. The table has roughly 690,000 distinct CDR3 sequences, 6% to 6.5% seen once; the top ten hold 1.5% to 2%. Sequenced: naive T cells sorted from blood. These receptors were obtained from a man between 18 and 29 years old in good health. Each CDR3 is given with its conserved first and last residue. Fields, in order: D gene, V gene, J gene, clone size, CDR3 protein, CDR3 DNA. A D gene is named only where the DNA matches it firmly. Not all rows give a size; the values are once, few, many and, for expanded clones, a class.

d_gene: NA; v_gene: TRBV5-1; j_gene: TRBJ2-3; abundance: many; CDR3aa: CASSLDPGMNTDTQYF; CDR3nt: TGCGCCAGCAGCTTGGACCCCGGGATGAACACAGATACGCAGTATTTT
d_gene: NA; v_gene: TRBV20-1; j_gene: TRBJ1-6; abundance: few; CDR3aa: CSAREGALNSPLHF; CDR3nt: TGCAGTGCTAGAGAGGGGGCACTGAATTCACCCCTCCACTTT
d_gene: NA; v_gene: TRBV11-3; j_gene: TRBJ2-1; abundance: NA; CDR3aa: CASSNRDWPNSEQFF; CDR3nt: TGTGCCAGCAGTAATAGGGACTGGCCTAACAGTGAGCAGTTCTTC
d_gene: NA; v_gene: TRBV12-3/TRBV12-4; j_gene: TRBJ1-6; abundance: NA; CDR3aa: CASSLGEDSPLHF; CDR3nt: TGTGCCAGCAGTTTAGGGGAAGATTCACCCCTCCACTTT
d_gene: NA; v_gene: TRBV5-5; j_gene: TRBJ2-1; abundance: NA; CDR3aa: CASSLVDGITYNEQFF; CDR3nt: TGTGCCAGCAGCTTGGTGGATGGGATTACCTACAATGAGCAGTTCTTC
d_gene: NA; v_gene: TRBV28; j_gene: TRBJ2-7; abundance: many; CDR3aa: CASRGNPVLYEQYF; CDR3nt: TGTGCCAGCAGGGGCAATCCAGTCCTTTACGAGCAGTACTTC
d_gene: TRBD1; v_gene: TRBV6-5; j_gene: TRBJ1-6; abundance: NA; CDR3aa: CASSYEGAFNSPLHF; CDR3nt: TGTGCCAGCAGTTACGAGGGGGCCTTCAATTCACCCCTCCACTTT
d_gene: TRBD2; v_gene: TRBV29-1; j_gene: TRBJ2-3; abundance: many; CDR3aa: CSVVSGRFHTDTQYF; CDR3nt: TGCAGCGTTGTTAGCGGGAGGTTCCACACAGATACGCAGTATTTT
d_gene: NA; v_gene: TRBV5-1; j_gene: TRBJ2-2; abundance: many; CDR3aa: CASSSHRDNTGELFF; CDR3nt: TGCGCCAGCAGCTCGCACAGGGACAACACCGGGGAGCTGTTTTTT
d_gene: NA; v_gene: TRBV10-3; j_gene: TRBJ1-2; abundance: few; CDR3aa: CAISETRVSLGYTF; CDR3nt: TGTGCCATCAGTGAGACCAGGGTGTCACTGGGCTACACCTTC
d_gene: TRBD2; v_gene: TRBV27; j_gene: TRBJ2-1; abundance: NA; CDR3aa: CASGLPGLAGQRNEQFF; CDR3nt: TGTGCCAGCGGCCTCCCGGGACTAGCGGGCCAAAGGAATGAGCAGTTCTTC
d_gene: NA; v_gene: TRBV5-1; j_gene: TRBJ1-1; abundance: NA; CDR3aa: CASRLGGVPEAFF; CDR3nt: TGCGCCAGCAGATTGGGGGGGGTCCCTGAAGCTTTCTTT
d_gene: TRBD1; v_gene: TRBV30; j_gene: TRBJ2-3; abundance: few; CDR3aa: CAWSGLGQAGTDTQYF; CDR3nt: TGTGCCTGGAGTGGATTGGGACAGGCGGGCACAGATACGCAGTATTTT